What follows are 30 T cell receptor beta chains derived from one specimen sequenced in a study of CXCR3-negative and CXCR3-positive naive CD8 T cells. The libraries of TRB cDNA were prepared using 5' RACE with UMI labels. TCRdb reanalyzed the 5' RACE reads, giving one entry per CDR3 protein sequence and no DNA. This repertoire includes tens of thousands of distinct CDR3 sequences. The sample comprised memory CD8+ T cells from blood. Source of these receptors: a human donor in good health. Some clones in this sample may be carry-over from other donors' samples.

The chain uses TRBV7-3 and TRBJ2-1. Germline V gene lookup returns CDR1 SGHTA and CDR2 FQGTGA. The length of the CDR3 is 15 residues. CDR3 protein: CASSLNEVLYNEQFF.

This chain uses TRBV14 with TRBJ2-1. This CDR3 has 14 amino acids. Germline V gene sequence: CDR1 SGHDN, CDR2 FVKESK. The CDR3 sequence is CASSQENRYNEQFF.

This sequence joins TRBV9 and TRBJ2-1. CDR1 is SGDLS and CDR2 is YYNGEE in the germline V gene. The CDR3 covers 11 residues. CDR3: CASSLDNEQFF. The full variable domain, with the rest looked up from reference TRBV9 and TRBJ2-1, is DSGVTQTPKHLITATGQRVTLRCSPRSGDLSVYWYQQSLDQGLQFLIQYYNGEERAKGNILERFSAQQFPDLHSELNLSSLELGDSALYFCASSLDNEQFFGPGTRLTVL.

The chain recombines TRBV5-5 with TRBJ1-1. This CDR3 is built from 12 residues. Germline CDR1 and CDR2: SGHKS and YYEKEE (reference sequence). The CDR3 sequence is CASSLQGPAAFF.

Frequency places this clonotype as medium-sized. V is TRBV20-1 and J is TRBJ2-5; TCRdb indicates TRBD2, and absent DNA this call remains unverified. This CDR3 comprises 17 residues. Germline V lookup: CDR1 DFQATT, CDR2 SNEGSKA (reference sequence). CDR3 sequence reads: CSARALGPTSGQETQYF.

The CDR3 spells CASSYSDRGEETQYF. The chain links TRBV6-5 to TRBJ2-5; TCRdb's D gene call, TRBD1, goes unchecked for lack of DNA. Germline V gene lookup returns CDR1 MNHEY and CDR2 SVGAGI. This CDR3 is built from 15 residues.

The genes are TRBV7-3 and TRBJ2-2; as DNA is missing, the TRBD2 call by TCRdb cannot be tested. The CDR3 loop spans 18 amino acids. Germline loops: CDR1 SGHTA, CDR2 FQGTGA. CDR3 residues: CASSPRWVAGGFTGELFF. Drawing the rest from reference TRBV7-3 and TRBJ2-2, the complete variable domain is GAGVSQTPSNKVTEKGKYVELRCDPISGHTALYWYRQSLGQGPEFLIYFQGTGAADDSGLPNDRFFAVRPEGSVSTLKIQRTERGDSAVYLCASSPRWVAGGFTGELFFGEGSRLTVL.

The chain has TRBV29-1 and TRBJ1-4; TCRdb selects TRBD1, and the lack of DNA leaves this call unchecked. The CDR3 is made up of 13 amino acids. Per the germline V gene, CDR1 is SQVTM and CDR2 is ANQGSEA. CDR3: CSVQQGIDEKLFF.

The rearrangement uses TRBV13 and TRBJ1-2. CDR1 and CDR2 (germline): PRHDT, FYEKMQ (reference sequence). This CDR3 has 13 amino acids. The CDR3 sequence: CASNYSPNYGYTF.

The chain couples TRBV5-5 to TRBJ2-7; with no DNA, the TCRdb D assignment of TRBD1 cannot be verified. CDR1 and CDR2 (germline): SGHKS, YYEKEE (reference sequence). CDR3 length: 16 residues. The CDR3 loop is CASSLGRGRTSYEQYF.

This clonotype is identified as medium-sized from frequency. The rearrangement uses TRBV6-6 and TRBJ2-3. Per germline, CDR1 MNHNY and CDR2 SVGAGI (reference sequence). CDR3 length equals 11 residues. This CDR3 reads CASFLGDTQYF.

The gene calls are TRBV29-1 and TRBJ2-2; TCRdb reports TRBD1, a call that lacks DNA to check it against. The germline V gene encodes CDR1 SQVTM and CDR2 ANQGSEA. The CDR3 has 15 residues. CDR3 sequence reads: CSVKGATGSGGELFF.

V is TRBV7-3 and J is TRBJ2-2; TCRdb selects TRBD1, and the lack of DNA leaves this call unchecked. Germline V CDR1 and CDR2: SGHTA, FQGTGA. The CDR3 is 13 residues long. This chain's CDR3 is CASSSDSTGELFF. Combining the CDR3 with reference TRBV7-3 and TRBJ2-2 gives the whole variable domain GAGVSQTPSNKVTEKGKYVELRCDPISGHTALYWYRQSLGQGPEFLIYFQGTGAADDSGLPNDRFFAVRPEGSVSTLKIQRTERGDSAVYLCASSSDSTGELFFGEGSRLTVL.

V is TRBV29-1 and J is TRBJ2-2; TCRdb reports TRBD1, a call that lacks DNA to check it against. The germline CDR1 and CDR2 sequences are SQVTM and ANQGSEA. This CDR3 has 14 residues. CDR3 in amino acids: CSVEDRGGTGELFF.

This chain uses TRBV6-2 or TRBV6-3 with TRBJ2-4; TCRdb's D call of TRBD1 is untestable without DNA. The germline CDR1 and CDR2 sequences are MNHEY and SVGEGT. This CDR3 spans 16 amino acids. CDR3 in amino acids: CASSYSTGSRGNIQYF.

The chain uses TRBV29-1 and TRBJ1-1. The CDR3 runs 13 residues. Germline V gives CDR1 SQVTM, CDR2 ANQGSEA. The CDR3 here is CSVEHPLSAEAFF.

The chain links TRBV4-3 to TRBJ1-5; the D gene TCRdb calls, TRBD1, cannot be checked with no DNA. Per germline, CDR1 LGHNA and CDR2 YSLEER. The length of the CDR3 is 13 residues. Here the CDR3 reads CASSQDGGEPQHF.

The chain combines TRBV6-2 or TRBV6-3 with TRBJ2-5; as DNA is missing, the TRBD2 call by TCRdb cannot be tested. This CDR3 has 15 residues. The germline V gene has CDR1 MNHEY and CDR2 SVGEGT. The CDR3 sequence: CASSYSGLAGETQYF.

The chain joins TRBV6-6 to TRBJ2-1; TCRdb's assignment of TRBD1 cannot be checked, as there is no DNA. Germline loops: CDR1 MNHNY, CDR2 SVGAGI (reference sequence). The CDR3 totals 15 residues. The CDR3 protein is CASTSTPLTHNEQFF.

The chain links TRBV20-1 to TRBJ2-7; TCRdb calls TRBD1, which cannot be checked without DNA. The germline gives CDR1 DFQATT, CDR2 SNEGSKA (reference sequence). The CDR3 extends over 16 amino acids. CDR3 region: CSAHRGLAGAPYEQYF.

The chain couples TRBV27 to TRBJ2-1; the TCRdb call, TRBD1, lacks DNA for checking. Germline V gene data show CDR1 as MNHEY and CDR2 as SMNVEV (reference sequence). The CDR3 has 12 residues. Here the CDR3 reads CASSFPPYEQFF.

The rearrangement uses TRBV9 and TRBJ2-7; TCRdb proposes TRBD1, but this gene call is untestable without DNA. CDR1 and CDR2 from the germline V gene are SGDLS and YYNGEE. This CDR3 has 12 residues. CDR3 loop: CASSGDGQEQYF.

This clonotype is labeled medium-sized (0.01 to 0.1%) based on frequency. Here the CDR3 reads CASSDSSGGTDTQYF. The V and J genes are TRBV6-4 and TRBJ2-3. The germline V gene encodes CDR1 MRHNA and CDR2 SNTAGT. The CDR3 length is 15 residues.

The V call is TRBV6-2 or TRBV6-3, the J call TRBJ2-7; TCRdb designates TRBD2, a call that cannot be tested without DNA. Looked up from germline, CDR1 is MNHEY and CDR2 is SVGEGT. This CDR3 is 15 amino acids long. The CDR3 sequence is CASSHRLAVHYEQYF.

The chain recombines TRBV29-1 with TRBJ1-2; TCRdb lists TRBD1, though no DNA is available to test this call. The CDR3 runs 12 residues. Germline V gene sequence: CDR1 SQVTM, CDR2 ANQGSEA. The CDR3 sequence is CSVEAQGYGYTF. Full variable domain (missing parts from reference TRBV29-1 and TRBJ1-2): SAVISQKPSRDICQRGTSLTIQCQVDSQVTMMFWYRQQPGQSLTLIATANQGSEATYESGFVIDKFPISRPNLTFSTLTVSNMSPEDSSIYLCSVEAQGYGYTFGSGTRLTVV.

The chain couples TRBV28 to TRBJ2-1. CDR1 and CDR2 (germline): MDHEN, SYDVKM. The CDR3 extends over 13 amino acids. The CDR3 sequence: CASRAGAYNEQFF.

The V gene is TRBV4-3, the J gene TRBJ2-7; TCRdb proposes TRBD2, but this gene call is untestable without DNA. Germline assignment: CDR1 LGHNA and CDR2 YSLEER. CDR3 length: 13 amino acids. CDR3: CASSQARGVEQYF.

V and J are TRBV13 and TRBJ1-2. Looked up from germline, CDR1 is PRHDT and CDR2 is FYEKMQ (reference sequence). CDR3 size: 13 residues. The CDR3 is CASSLRLPNGCTF.

V and J are TRBV29-1 and TRBJ2-1. Looked up from germline, CDR1 is SQVTM and CDR2 is ANQGSEA. This CDR3 contains 13 residues. CDR3 region: CSVVGGKTYEQYF.

The chain has TRBV29-1 and TRBJ2-7; TCRdb selects TRBD1, and the lack of DNA leaves this call unchecked. Germline lookup yields CDR1 SQVTM and CDR2 ANQGSEA. The CDR3 is 12 amino acids. The chain's CDR3 is CSVVRTGGEQYF.